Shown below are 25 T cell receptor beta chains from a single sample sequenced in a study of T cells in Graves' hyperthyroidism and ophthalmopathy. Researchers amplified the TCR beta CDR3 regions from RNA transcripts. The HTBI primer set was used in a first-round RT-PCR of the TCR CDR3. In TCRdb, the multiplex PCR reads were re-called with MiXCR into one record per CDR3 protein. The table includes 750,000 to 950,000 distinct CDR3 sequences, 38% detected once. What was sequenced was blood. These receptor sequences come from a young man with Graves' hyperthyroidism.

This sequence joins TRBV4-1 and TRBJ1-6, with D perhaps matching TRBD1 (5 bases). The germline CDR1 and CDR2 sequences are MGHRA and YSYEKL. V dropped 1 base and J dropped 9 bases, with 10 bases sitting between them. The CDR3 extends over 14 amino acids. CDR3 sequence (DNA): TGCGCCAGCAGCCAAGGGGGGGAGGGTTCACCCCTCCACTTT. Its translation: CASSQGGEGSPLHF.

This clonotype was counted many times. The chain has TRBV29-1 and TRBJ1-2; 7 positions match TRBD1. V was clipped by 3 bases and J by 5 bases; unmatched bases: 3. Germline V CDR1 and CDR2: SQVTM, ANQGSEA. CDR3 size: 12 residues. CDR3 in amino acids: CSVEDRIYGYTF. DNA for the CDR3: TGCAGCGTTGAGGACAGGATTTATGGCTACACCTTC.

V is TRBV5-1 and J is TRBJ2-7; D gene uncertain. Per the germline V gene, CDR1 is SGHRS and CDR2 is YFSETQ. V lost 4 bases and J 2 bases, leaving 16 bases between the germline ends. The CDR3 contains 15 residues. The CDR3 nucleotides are TGCGCCAGCAGCCCCTACAGCCTATCTGCCTACGAGCAGTACTTC. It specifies CASSPYSLSAYEQYF.

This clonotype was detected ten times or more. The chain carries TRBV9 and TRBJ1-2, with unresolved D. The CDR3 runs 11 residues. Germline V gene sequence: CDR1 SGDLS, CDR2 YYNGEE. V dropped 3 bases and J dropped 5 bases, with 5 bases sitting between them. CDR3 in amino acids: CASSASYGYTF. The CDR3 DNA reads TGTGCCAGCAGCGCGAGTTATGGCTACACCTTC.

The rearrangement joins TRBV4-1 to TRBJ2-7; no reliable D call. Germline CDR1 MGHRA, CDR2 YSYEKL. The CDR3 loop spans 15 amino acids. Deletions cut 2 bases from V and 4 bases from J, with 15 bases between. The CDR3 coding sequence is TGCGCCAGCAGCCAACGGACGGACCCTATTTACGAGCAGTACTTC. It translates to CASSQRTDPIYEQYF.

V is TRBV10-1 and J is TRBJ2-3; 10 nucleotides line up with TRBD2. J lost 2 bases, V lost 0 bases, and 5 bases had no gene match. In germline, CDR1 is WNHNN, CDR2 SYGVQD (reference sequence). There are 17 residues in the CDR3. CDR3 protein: CASSESTLAGTTDTQYF. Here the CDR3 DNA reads TGCGCCAGCAGTGAGTCGACACTAGCGGGGACCACAGATACGCAGTATTTT.

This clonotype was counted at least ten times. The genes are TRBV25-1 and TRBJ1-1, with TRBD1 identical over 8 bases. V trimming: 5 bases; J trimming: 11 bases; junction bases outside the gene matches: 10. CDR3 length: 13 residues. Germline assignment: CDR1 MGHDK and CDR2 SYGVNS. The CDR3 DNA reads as TGTGCCAGCAGTTTAGGACAGGGCCTTGTTGCTTTCTTT. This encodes CASSLGQGLVAFF.

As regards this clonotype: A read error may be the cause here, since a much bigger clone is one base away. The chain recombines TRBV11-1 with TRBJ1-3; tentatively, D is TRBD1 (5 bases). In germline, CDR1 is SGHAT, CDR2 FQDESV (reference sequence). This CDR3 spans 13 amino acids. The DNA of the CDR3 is TGTGCCGGCACTAGGGACCCTGGAAACGCCATATATTTT. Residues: CAGTRDPGNAIYF. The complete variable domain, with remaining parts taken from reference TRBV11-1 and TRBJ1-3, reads EAEVAQSPRYKITEKSQAVAFWCDPISGHATLYWYRQILGQGPELLVQFQDESVVDDSQLPKDRFSAERLKGVDSTLKIQPAELGDSAMYLCAGTRDPGNAIYFGEGSWLTVV.

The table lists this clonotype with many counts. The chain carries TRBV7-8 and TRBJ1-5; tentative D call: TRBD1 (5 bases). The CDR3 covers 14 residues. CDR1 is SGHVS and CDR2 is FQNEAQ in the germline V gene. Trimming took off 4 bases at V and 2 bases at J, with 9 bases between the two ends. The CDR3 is CASSWGLGNQPQHF. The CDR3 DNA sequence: TGTGCCAGCAGCTGGGGACTGGGCAATCAGCCCCAGCATTTT. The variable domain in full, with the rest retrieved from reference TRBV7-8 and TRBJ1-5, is GAGVSQSPRYKVAKRGQDVALRCDPISGHVSLFWYQQALGQGPEFLTYFQNEAQLDKSGLPSDRFFAERPEGSVSTLKIQRTQQEDSAVYLCASSWGLGNQPQHFGDGTRLSIL.

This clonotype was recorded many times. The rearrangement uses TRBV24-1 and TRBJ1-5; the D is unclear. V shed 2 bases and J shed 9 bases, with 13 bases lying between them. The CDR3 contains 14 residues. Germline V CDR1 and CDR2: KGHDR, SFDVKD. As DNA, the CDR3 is TGTGCCACCAGTGATTCAACCGCATTGGCGCCCCAGCATTTT. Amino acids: CATSDSTALAPQHF.

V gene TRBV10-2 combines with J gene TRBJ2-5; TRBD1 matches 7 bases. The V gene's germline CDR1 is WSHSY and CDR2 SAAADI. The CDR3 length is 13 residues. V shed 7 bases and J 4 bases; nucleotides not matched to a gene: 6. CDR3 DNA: TGCGCCAGCACCCGGACAGGCGCAGAGACCCAGTACTTC. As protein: CASTRTGAETQYF.

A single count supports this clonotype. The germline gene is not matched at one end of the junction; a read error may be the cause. The CDR3 sequence: CSVEEGVSTEAFF. DNA of the CDR3: TGCAGCGTCGAAGAGGGAGTTAGCACTGAAGCTTTCTTT. The chain employs TRBV29-1 and TRBJ1-1; unclear D gene. The CDR3 runs 13 residues. The germline V gene encodes CDR1 SQVTM and CDR2 ANQGSEA.

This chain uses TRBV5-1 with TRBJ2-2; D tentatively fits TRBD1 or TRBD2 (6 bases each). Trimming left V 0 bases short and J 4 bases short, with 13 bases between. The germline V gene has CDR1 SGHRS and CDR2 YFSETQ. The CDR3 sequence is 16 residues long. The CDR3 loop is CASSLDSGAGTGELFF. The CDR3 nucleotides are TGCGCCAGCAGCTTGGATTCGGGGGCGGGCACCGGGGAGCTGTTTTTT.

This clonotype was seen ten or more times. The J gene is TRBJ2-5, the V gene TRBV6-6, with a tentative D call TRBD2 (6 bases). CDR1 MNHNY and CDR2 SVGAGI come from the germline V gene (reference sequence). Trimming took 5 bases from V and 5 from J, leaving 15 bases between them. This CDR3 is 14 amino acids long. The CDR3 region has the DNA TGTGCCAGCAGTGAAAGCCTAGCGAGGGAGACCCAGTACTTC. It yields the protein CASSESLARETQYF.

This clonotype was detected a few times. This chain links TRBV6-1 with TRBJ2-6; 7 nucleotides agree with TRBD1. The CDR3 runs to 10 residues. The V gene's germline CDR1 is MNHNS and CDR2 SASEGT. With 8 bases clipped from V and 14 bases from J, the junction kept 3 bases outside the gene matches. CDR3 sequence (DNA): TGTGCCAGCGGACAGGCCTTCCTGACTTTC. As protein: CASGQAFLTF.

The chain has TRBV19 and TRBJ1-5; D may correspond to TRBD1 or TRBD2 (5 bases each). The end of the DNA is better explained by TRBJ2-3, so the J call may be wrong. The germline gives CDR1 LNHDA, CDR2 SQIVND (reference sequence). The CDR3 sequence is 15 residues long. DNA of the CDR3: TGTGCCAGTAGTATTACCGGGGCTAGCAATCAGCCCCAGTATTTT. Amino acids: CASSITGASNQPQYF.

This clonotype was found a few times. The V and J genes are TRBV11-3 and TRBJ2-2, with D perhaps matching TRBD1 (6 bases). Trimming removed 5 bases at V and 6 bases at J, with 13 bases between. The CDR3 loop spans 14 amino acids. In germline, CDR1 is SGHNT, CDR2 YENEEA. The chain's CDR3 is CASSQGTLPGELFF. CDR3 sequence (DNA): TGTGCCAGCAGCCAGGGGACACTCCCCGGGGAGCTGTTTTTT.

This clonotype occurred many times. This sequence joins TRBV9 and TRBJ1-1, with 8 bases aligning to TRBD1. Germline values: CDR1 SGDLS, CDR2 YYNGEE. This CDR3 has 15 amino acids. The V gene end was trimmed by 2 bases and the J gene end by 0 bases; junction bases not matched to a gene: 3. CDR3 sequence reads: CASSVATGVNTEAFF. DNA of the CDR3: TGTGCCAGCAGCGTCGCGACAGGGGTGAACACTGAAGCTTTCTTT.

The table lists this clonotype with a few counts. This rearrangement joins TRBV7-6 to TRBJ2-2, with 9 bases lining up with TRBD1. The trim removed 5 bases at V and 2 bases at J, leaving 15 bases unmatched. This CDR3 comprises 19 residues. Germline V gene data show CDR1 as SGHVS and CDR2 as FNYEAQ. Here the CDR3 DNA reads TGTGCCAGCAGCCATAGCCTAAACCGGGACAGGGCAAACACCGGGGAGCTGTTTTTT. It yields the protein CASSHSLNRDRANTGELFF.

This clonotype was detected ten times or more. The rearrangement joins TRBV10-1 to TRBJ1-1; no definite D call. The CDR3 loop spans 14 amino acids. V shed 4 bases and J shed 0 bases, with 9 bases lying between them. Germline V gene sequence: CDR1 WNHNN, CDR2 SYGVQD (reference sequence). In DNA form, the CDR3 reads TGCGCCAGCAGTGCCGGACGGCTGAACACTGAAGCTTTCTTT. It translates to CASSAGRLNTEAFF.

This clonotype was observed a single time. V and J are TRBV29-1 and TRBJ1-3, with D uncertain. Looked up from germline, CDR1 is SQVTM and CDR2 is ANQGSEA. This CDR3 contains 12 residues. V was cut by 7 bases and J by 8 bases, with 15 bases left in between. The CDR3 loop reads CSAYTGGYTIYF. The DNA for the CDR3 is TGCAGCGCCTACACGGGTGGCTACACCATATATTTT.

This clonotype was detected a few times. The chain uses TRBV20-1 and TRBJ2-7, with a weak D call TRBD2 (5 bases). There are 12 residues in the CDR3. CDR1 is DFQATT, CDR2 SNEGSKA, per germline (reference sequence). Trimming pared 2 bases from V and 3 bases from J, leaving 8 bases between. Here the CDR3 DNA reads TGCAGTGCTAGACGGGAAAGCTACGAGCAGTACTTC. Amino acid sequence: CSARRESYEQYF.

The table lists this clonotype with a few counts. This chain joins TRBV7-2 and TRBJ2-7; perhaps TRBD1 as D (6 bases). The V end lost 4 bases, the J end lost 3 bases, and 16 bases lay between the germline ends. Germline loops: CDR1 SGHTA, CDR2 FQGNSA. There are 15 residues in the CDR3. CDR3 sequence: CASSWGHTSNYEQYF. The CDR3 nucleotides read TGTGCCAGCAGCTGGGGACACACAAGCAACTACGAGCAGTACTTC.

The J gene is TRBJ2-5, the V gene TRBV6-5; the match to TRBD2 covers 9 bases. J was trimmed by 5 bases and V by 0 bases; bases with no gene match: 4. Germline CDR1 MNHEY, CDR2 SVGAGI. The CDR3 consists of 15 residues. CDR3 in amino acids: CASSYSRTSDETQYF. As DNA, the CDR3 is TGTGCCAGCAGTTACTCCAGGACTAGCGATGAGACCCAGTACTTC.

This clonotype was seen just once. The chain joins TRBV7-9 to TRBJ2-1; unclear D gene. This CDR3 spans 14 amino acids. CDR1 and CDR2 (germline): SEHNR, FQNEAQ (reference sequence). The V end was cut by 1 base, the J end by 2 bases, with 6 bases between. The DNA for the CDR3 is TGTGCCAGCAGCTTAGATACCACCTACAATGAGCAGTTCTTC. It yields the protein CASSLDTTYNEQFF.